The 20 T cell receptor beta chains below all came from one sample that was sequenced in a study of T cells in Graves' hyperthyroidism and ophthalmopathy. What was amplified from RNA transcripts were TCR beta CDR3 regions. Initially, a first-round RT-PCR of the TCR CDR3 employed the HTBI primer set. Each CDR3 protein is one row after TCRdb ran MiXCR on the multiplex PCR reads. The sample records approximately 630,000 distinct CDR3 sequences, roughly 16% being singletons. The source material was blood. The origin of the receptors is a woman younger than 45 with Graves' hyperthyroidism.

There are many counts of this clonotype. The rearrangement joins TRBV20-1 to TRBJ2-5, with D possibly being TRBD1 or TRBD2 (5 bases each). Germline V lookup: CDR1 DFQATT, CDR2 SNEGSKA (reference sequence). Between the trimmed V and J ends, which lost 3 bases and 2 bases, there was a span of 13 bases. The CDR3 runs 14 residues. The CDR3 sequence: CSASAGTIQETQYF. CDR3 nucleotide sequence: TGCAGTGCTAGTGCCGGGACCATACAAGAGACCCAGTACTTC.

This clonotype was counted many times. The chain combines TRBV7-6 with TRBJ2-7; weak D call: TRBD2 (7 bases). The CDR3 is 15 residues long. Trimming left V 3 bases short and J 3 bases short, with 15 bases between. The germline gives CDR1 SGHVS, CDR2 FNYEAQ. The CDR3 DNA sequence: TGTGCCAGCAGCTTGAGGGGGGGCAGAGACTACGAGCAGTACTTC. It encodes CASSLRGGRDYEQYF.

The chain recombines TRBV30 with TRBJ2-1; 8 bases line up with TRBD2. There are 13 residues in the CDR3. The germline V gene has CDR1 GTSNPN and CDR2 SVGIG (reference sequence). The V gene end was trimmed by 1 base and the J gene end by 6 bases; junction bases not matched to a gene: 2. CDR3: CAWSEGLANEQFF. CDR3 coding DNA: TGTGCCTGGAGTGAAGGACTAGCCAATGAGCAGTTCTTC.

The genes are TRBV2 and TRBJ2-1; TRBD2 agrees at 7 bases. The CDR3 runs 13 residues. CDR1 SNHLY and CDR2 FYNNEI come from the germline V gene. With 11 bases clipped from V and 7 bases from J, the junction kept 11 bases outside the gene matches. The CDR3 region is CARRGAGSNEQFF. For the CDR3, the DNA is TGTGCCCGCCGCGGAGCGGGAAGTAATGAGCAGTTCTTC.

A word on this clonotype: Given a much more abundant clone one base away, this may be a read error. The gene calls are TRBV7-3 and TRBJ1-2, with 9 bases lining up with TRBD1. The J segment lost 4 bases and the V segment lost 4 bases, leaving 7 bases of the junction unmatched. CDR1 and CDR2 (germline): SGHTA, FQGTGA. This CDR3 contains 15 residues. The CDR3 nucleotides read TGTGCCAGCAGCTGGACAGGGGCAATGAGCTATGGCTACACCTTC. Amino acids: CASSWTGAMSYGYTF.

This clonotype has at least ten counts. The chain joins TRBV12-3 or TRBV12-4 to TRBJ2-1, with TRBD2 identical over 7 bases. CDR3 length: 14 amino acids. The trim removed 7 bases at V and 4 bases at J, leaving 7 bases unmatched. CDR3 in DNA: TGTGCCAGCACCTTGACTAGCCCTTACAATGAGCAGTTCTTC. Encoded protein: CASTLTSPYNEQFF.

Concerning this clonotype itself: A single base separates this from a much larger clone, so it may be a read error. The chain combines TRBV7-9 with TRBJ2-5; D is undetermined. This CDR3 spans 12 amino acids. Germline V gene lookup returns CDR1 SEHNR and CDR2 FQNEAQ (reference sequence). V dropped 7 bases and J dropped 0 bases, with 6 bases sitting between them. The CDR3 reads CASNKYQETQYF. CDR3 nucleotide sequence: TGTGCCAGCAACAAGTACCAAGAGACCCAGTACTTC.

This clonotype was counted ten times or more. V gene TRBV7-2 combines with J gene TRBJ1-4, with D perhaps matching TRBD1 (5 bases). The CDR3 is 13 residues long. Germline values: CDR1 SGHTA, CDR2 FQGNSA. With 5 bases removed from V and 8 bases from J, the gap between germline ends came to 12 bases. CDR3 sequence (DNA): TGTGCCAGCAGCGTGGACACAACCGAAAAACTGTTTTTT. It is translated as CASSVDTTEKLFF.

J is TRBJ2-1 and V is TRBV5-5; the D is unclear. Germline lookup yields CDR1 SGHKS and CDR2 YYEKEE (reference sequence). The CDR3 has 16 residues. V gave up 0 bases and J gave up 3 bases, with 13 bases separating them. CDR3 region: CASSLVVRLNYNEQFF. CDR3 coding DNA: TGTGCCAGCAGCTTGGTGGTTCGGCTAAACTACAATGAGCAGTTCTTC. Together with reference TRBV5-5 and TRBJ2-1, the CDR3 gives the full variable domain: DAGVTQSPTHLIKTRGQQVTLRCSPISGHKSVSWYQQVLGQGPQFIFQYYEKEERGRGNFPDRFSARQFPNYSSELNVNALLLGDSALYLCASSLVVRLNYNEQFFGPGTRLTVL.

With respect to this clonotype: The junction does not match germline at one end; this may be a read error. This sequence joins TRBV2 and TRBJ2-1; 9 nucleotides agree with TRBD2. This CDR3 spans 15 amino acids. The germline V gene encodes CDR1 SNHLY and CDR2 FYNNEI. CDR3 loop: CASRISGSSYNEQLF. Here the CDR3 DNA reads TGTGCCAGCAGGATTAGCGGGAGCTCCTACAATGAGCAGCTCTTC. The full variable domain, with the rest looked up from reference TRBV2 and TRBJ2-1, is EPEVTQTPSHQVTQMGQEVILRCVPISNHLYFYWYRQILGQKVEFLVSFYNNEISEKSEIFDDQFSVERPDGSNFTLKIRSTKLEDSAMYFCASRISGSSYNEQLFGPGTRLTVL.

This clonotype came up a few times. This sequence joins TRBV20-1 and TRBJ1-1; 8 bases align to TRBD1. Germline V gene data show CDR1 as DFQATT and CDR2 as SNEGSKA (reference sequence). There are 14 residues in the CDR3. J gave up 1 base and V 3 bases, and 4 bases lay outside the gene matches. Here the CDR3 DNA reads TGCAGTGCTAGTGAAGACAGGGGGAACACTGAAGCTTTCTTT. Residues: CSASEDRGNTEAFF.

This clonotype was counted at least ten times. V and J are TRBV2 and TRBJ1-5; D uncertain. Germline CDR1 SNHLY, CDR2 FYNNEI. There are 15 residues in the CDR3. V was cut by 4 bases and J by 0 bases, with 10 bases left in between. The CDR3 loop reads CASSGSRNSNQPQHF. The CDR3 nucleotides read TGTGCCAGCAGTGGTTCCAGGAATAGCAATCAGCCCCAGCATTTT.

This chain's CDR3 is CASSRVTENTGELFF. The CDR3 region has the DNA TGTGCCAGCAGTAGAGTTACAGAGAACACCGGGGAGCTGTTTTTT. The chain links TRBV12-3 or TRBV12-4 to TRBJ2-2; D unclear. Trimming pared 5 bases from V and 1 base from J, leaving 11 bases between. This CDR3 is 15 amino acids long.

The chain has TRBV19 and TRBJ1-5; D is unclear. This CDR3 region has 12 residues. Trimming removed 7 bases at V and 1 base at J, with 5 bases between. The germline gives CDR1 LNHDA, CDR2 SQIVND (reference sequence). In DNA form, the CDR3 reads TGTGCCAGTAATAAGAGCAATCAGCCCCAGCATTTT. Residues: CASNKSNQPQHF.

The table lists this clonotype with a count of one. V gene TRBV5-1 combines with J gene TRBJ2-7; maybe TRBD1 (6 bases). Germline CDR1 and CDR2: SGHRS and YFSETQ. V was cut by 7 bases and J by 6 bases, with 23 bases left in between. This CDR3 has 15 amino acids. CDR3 bases: TGCGCCAGCGGAACTCTTGAACAGGGTAGCTCCGAGCAGTACTTC. Amino acids: CASGTLEQGSSEQYF.

J is TRBJ2-2 and V is TRBV27; no definite D call. This CDR3 region has 12 residues. The V gene lost 3 bases and the J gene lost 5 bases, with 4 bases spanning the gap. In germline, CDR1 is MNHEY, CDR2 SMNVEV (reference sequence). CDR3 region: CASSFWTGELFF. The CDR3 coding sequence is TGTGCCAGCAGTTTTTGGACCGGGGAGCTGTTTTTT.

This clonotype was found many times. The chain combines TRBV6-1 with TRBJ1-5; D ambiguous. Germline V gene data show CDR1 as MNHNS and CDR2 as SASEGT. Trimming removed 2 bases at V and 0 bases at J, with 8 bases between. CDR3 length: 15 residues. In nucleotides, the CDR3 is TGTGCCAGCAGTGAATGGGTCAATAGCAATCAGCCCCAGCATTTT. The encoded protein is CASSEWVNSNQPQHF.

This clonotype occurred many times. The chain recombines TRBV29-1 with TRBJ2-3; D is unclear. The CDR3 is 15 amino acids. Germline loops: CDR1 SQVTM, CDR2 ANQGSEA. V lost 6 bases and J 2 bases, leaving 18 bases between the germline ends. The CDR3 bases are TGCAGCGTAAACCTGGTGGGTCGGTACACAGATACGCAGTATTTT. It translates to CSVNLVGRYTDTQYF.

This clonotype was found many times. The V call is TRBV28, the J call TRBJ1-2, with 8 positions matching TRBD1. The length of the CDR3 is 16 residues. Per germline, CDR1 MDHEN and CDR2 SYDVKM. The junction had 13 bases not matched to a gene; V was cut back by 4 bases and J by 6 bases. Here the CDR3 DNA reads TGTGCCAGCAGTTCATATCAACTTTGGACAGGGAATGGCTACACCTTC. It codes for CASSSYQLWTGNGYTF.

This clonotype was observed many times. The chain uses TRBV7-2 and TRBJ1-1, with D uncertain. Germline CDR1 reads SGHTA; CDR2 reads FQGNSA. V was clipped by 2 bases and J by 2 bases, with 12 bases between them. The CDR3 consists of 15 residues. For the CDR3, the DNA is TGTGCCAGCAGCTTATTCTGGGAGGTCAACACTGAAGCTTTCTTT. It specifies CASSLFWEVNTEAFF.